Following are 30 T cell receptor beta chains from one sample sequenced in a study of identical twins. TCRdb used MiXCR to reprocess the 5' RACE reads, holding one entry per CDR3 protein. Of roughly 720,000 distinct CDR3 sequences listed, about 20% are singletons. These same records also appear under a second study, on T cells expressing NK-cell markers.

Sequenced input: PBMCs. These receptors were obtained from a woman aged 18-29 years in good health.

This clonotype showed up just a few times. The CDR3 DNA reads as TGTGCCAGCAGCGTAGTTGGTCAGGGCACTGAAGCTTTCTTT. This codes for CASSVVGQGTEAFF. This rearrangement joins TRBV9 to TRBJ1-1; maybe TRBD1 (5 bases). Germline lookup yields CDR1 SGDLS and CDR2 YYNGEE. The CDR3 has 14 residues. V gave up 0 bases and J gave up 4 bases, with 10 bases separating them.

This clonotype was detected only a few times. The chain joins TRBV27 to TRBJ2-7; possibly TRBD1 for D (5 bases). Germline loops: CDR1 MNHEY, CDR2 SMNVEV (reference sequence). V dropped 3 bases and J dropped 6 bases, with 12 bases sitting between them. CDR3 length: 13 amino acids. The chain's CDR3 is CASSFGSGAEQYF. CDR3 DNA sequence: TGTGCCAGCAGTTTTGGCTCTGGGGCCGAGCAGTACTTC.

This clonotype was observed at least ten times. The chain recombines TRBV7-9 with TRBJ1-4; D is unclear. Germline values: CDR1 SEHNR, CDR2 FQNEAQ (reference sequence). The V end lost 3 bases, the J end lost 0 bases, and 8 bases lay between the germline ends. The CDR3 spans 15 residues. CDR3 amino acids: CASSLTATTNEKLFF. CDR3 nucleotide sequence: TGTGCCAGCAGCTTGACGGCTACAACTAATGAAAAACTGTTTTTT.

The chain has TRBV5-5 and TRBJ1-4, with 7 bases that match TRBD1. The CDR3 extends over 14 amino acids. V shed 6 bases, J shed 8 bases, and the junction held 10 bases outside the gene matches. Per germline, CDR1 SGHKS and CDR2 YYEKEE (reference sequence). CDR3 nucleotides: TGTGCCAGCAACCGGGGAGGGGGCGACGAAAAACTGTTTTTT. Translation: CASNRGGGDEKLFF.

The rearrangement joins TRBV5-6 to TRBJ2-1; 7 bases line up with TRBD1. Trimming took 1 base from V and 10 from J; bases not matched to a gene: 14. Germline V gives CDR1 SGHDT, CDR2 YYEEEE. This CDR3 is built from 16 residues. DNA of the CDR3: TGTGCCAGCAGCTTGAGTGGGGTGACAGGGAATGGGGAGCAGTTCTTC. Residues: CASSLSGVTGNGEQFF.

The chain is built from TRBV10-3 and TRBJ2-6, with D unresolved. V was clipped by 5 bases and J by 4 bases, with 9 bases between them. The CDR3 runs to 14 residues. Germline V gene data show CDR1 as ENHRY and CDR2 as SYGVKD. The CDR3 DNA sequence: TGTGCCATCAGTCAAGGCCTAGGGGCCAACGTCCTGACTTTC. It codes for CAISQGLGANVLTF.

The chain carries TRBV29-1 and TRBJ2-7; TRBD1 matches 8 bases. This CDR3 has 13 amino acids. Germline assignment: CDR1 SQVTM and CDR2 ANQGSEA. Losses at the gene ends were 4 bases for V and 5 bases for J; bases not matched to a gene: 7. The CDR3 DNA reads TGCAGCGTTGCAGGGGGCGGCACACACGAGCAGTACTTC. Translated, it gives CSVAGGGTHEQYF.

The chain employs TRBV12-3 or TRBV12-4 and TRBJ1-6, with 8 bases aligning to TRBD1. The CDR3 contains 14 residues. Germline trimming cut 5 bases from V and 10 bases from J; bases unmatched to any gene: 7. The CDR3 reads CASSPTGGLSPLHF. CDR3 DNA: TGTGCCAGCAGTCCCACAGGGGGATTGTCACCCCTCCACTTT.

The rearrangement links TRBV9 to TRBJ1-2; weak D call: TRBD1 (5 bases). The germline V gene encodes CDR1 SGDLS and CDR2 YYNGEE. The CDR3 length is 15 residues. Trimming removed 4 bases from V and 8 bases from J, with 21 bases in between. CDR3 DNA sequence: TGTGCCAGCAGCATCAGCTCTGGAGGGGTAGTGGGCTACACCTTC. It yields the protein CASSISSGGVVGYTF.

The chain employs TRBV11-2 and TRBJ2-3; no definite D call. Per the germline V gene, CDR1 is SGHAT and CDR2 is FQNNGV. The V and J ends lost 0 bases and 0 bases respectively, with 13 bases between them. The CDR3 consists of 17 residues. In DNA, the CDR3 is TGTGCCAGCAGCTTAGAAGGTGCCCAAAGAAGCACAGATACGCAGTATTTT. Translated, it gives CASSLEGAQRSTDTQYF.

This clonotype was picked up a small number of times. V usage is TRBV4-2 and J usage is TRBJ2-7; 10 nucleotides agree with TRBD2. V was clipped by 0 bases and J by 6 bases; unmatched bases: 2. The germline V gene has CDR1 LGHNA and CDR2 YNFKEQ. There are 14 residues in the CDR3. This CDR3 is CASSQERLAGEQYF. The DNA of the CDR3 is TGTGCCAGCAGCCAAGAACGACTAGCGGGCGAGCAGTACTTC.

V gene TRBV20-1 combines with J gene TRBJ1-2, with D hard to call. CDR3 length: 15 amino acids. The germline V gene encodes CDR1 DFQATT and CDR2 SNEGSKA (reference sequence). The V end lost 6 bases, the J end lost 0 bases, and 17 bases lay between the germline ends. This CDR3 reads CSAPARETTNYGYTF. CDR3 in DNA: TGCAGTGCCCCGGCAAGGGAGACCACTAACTATGGCTACACCTTC.

This clonotype was observed a few times. CDR3 DNA: TGTGCCAGCAGCCAAGATGGCACGAGGGGAGAGACCCAGTACTTC. Protein sequence: CASSQDGTRGETQYF. The rearrangement links TRBV4-2 to TRBJ2-5; the D call may be TRBD1 or TRBD2 (5 bases each). CDR1 and CDR2 (germline): LGHNA, YNFKEQ. The CDR3 spans 15 residues. V lost 0 bases and J 4 bases, leaving 12 bases between the germline ends.

The chain is built from TRBV29-1 and TRBJ2-5; D is possibly TRBD1 or TRBD2 (5 bases each). This CDR3 has 12 amino acids. The V gene lost 4 bases and the J gene lost 0 bases, with 6 bases spanning the gap. Germline V gene data show CDR1 as SQVTM and CDR2 as ANQGSEA. CDR3 loop: CSVGGYQETQYF. CDR3 sequence (DNA): TGCAGCGTTGGGGGGTACCAAGAGACCCAGTACTTC.

J is TRBJ2-3 and V is TRBV12-3 or TRBV12-4; maybe TRBD2 (5 bases). V lost 8 bases, J lost 6 bases, and 18 bases lay in between. There are 14 residues in the CDR3. CDR3 nucleotide sequence: TGTGCCAGCTTCCGAGGCCAGAGAGGGGATACGCAGTATTTT. Translation gives CASFRGQRGDTQYF.

The V and J genes are TRBV7-2 and TRBJ1-2, with D possibly being TRBD1 (5 bases). The CDR3 totals 15 residues. CDR1 is SGHTA and CDR2 is FQGNSA in the germline V gene. V was clipped by 4 bases and J by 7 bases, with 19 bases between them. CDR3 loop: CASSYDPTGYGGYTF. CDR3 coding DNA: TGTGCCAGCAGCTACGACCCAACAGGATATGGTGGCTACACCTTC.

V gene TRBV10-3 combines with J gene TRBJ2-4; TRBD2 matches at 7 bases. J gave up 9 bases and V 2 bases, and 7 bases lay outside the gene matches. The CDR3 has 14 residues. CDR1 is ENHRY, CDR2 SYGVKD, per germline. CDR3 nucleotides: TGTGCCATCAGTGAGACTGGGGGAGGGGCCATTCAGTACTTC. It translates to CAISETGGGAIQYF.

This clonotype has a handful of counts. The chain links TRBV7-6 to TRBJ2-2, with no clear D. Germline lookup yields CDR1 SGHVS and CDR2 FNYEAQ. CDR3 length: 14 residues. V shed 1 base and J shed 6 bases, with 9 bases lying between them. The chain's CDR3 is CASSLGLAPGELFF. Written as DNA, the CDR3 is TGTGCCAGCAGCTTAGGCCTTGCCCCCGGGGAGCTGTTTTTT.

The chain is built from TRBV10-3 and TRBJ2-1; D might be TRBD1 or TRBD2, each matching 6 bases. CDR3 length: 13 amino acids. The germline V gene has CDR1 ENHRY and CDR2 SYGVKD. V gave up 4 bases and J gave up 6 bases, with 10 bases separating them. Written as DNA, the CDR3 is TGTGCCATCAGTGGGGGGGCGGGCAATGAGCAGTTCTTC. Its protein product is CAISGGAGNEQFF.

This clonotype was detected only a few times. This chain connects TRBV15 to TRBJ2-3; D gene uncertain. Germline CDR1 and CDR2: LNHNV and YYDKDF (reference sequence). CDR3 length equals 13 residues. Deletions cut 0 bases from V and 5 bases from J, with 6 bases between. CDR3 in DNA: TGTGCCACCAGCAGAGATCTGCTAGATACGCAGTATTTT. Translating gives CATSRDLLDTQYF.

The V gene is TRBV11-2, the J gene TRBJ2-6; D unresolved. The germline V and J ends were trimmed by 2 bases and 0 bases, with 14 bases remaining between them. This CDR3 has 18 amino acids. Germline CDR1 SGHAT, CDR2 FQNNGV. The chain's CDR3 is CASSLRALRSSGANVLTF. CDR3 DNA: TGTGCCAGCAGCTTAAGGGCCCTCCGGAGCTCTGGGGCCAACGTCCTGACTTTC.

The chain links TRBV20-1 to TRBJ2-3, with D maybe TRBD2 (5 bases). The V gene's germline CDR1 is DFQATT and CDR2 SNEGSKA (reference sequence). This CDR3 contains 15 residues. Trimming removed 3 bases at V and 1 base at J, with 14 bases between. CDR3: CSASLPSGRTDTQYF. CDR3 in DNA: TGCAGTGCTAGCTTGCCGAGCGGCCGCACAGATACGCAGTATTTT.

This clonotype was counted a few times. The gene calls are TRBV10-1 and TRBJ1-4, with unresolved D. Germline CDR1 reads WNHNN; CDR2 reads SYGVQD (reference sequence). CDR3 length equals 12 residues. The V and J ends lost 8 bases and 3 bases respectively, with 7 bases between them. This chain's CDR3 is CASQDPNEKLFF. CDR3 nucleotide sequence: TGCGCCAGCCAGGACCCTAATGAAAAACTGTTTTTT.

This clonotype came up a few times. The chain is built from TRBV20-1 and TRBJ1-3; tentatively, D is TRBD1 (6 bases). Trimming removed 2 bases from V and 0 bases from J, with 8 bases in between. Looked up from germline, CDR1 is DFQATT and CDR2 is SNEGSKA (reference sequence). This CDR3 region has 14 residues. The CDR3 region is CSARRQVSGNTIYF. CDR3 DNA sequence: TGCAGTGCTAGAAGACAGGTCTCTGGAAACACCATATATTTT.

CDR3 sequence (DNA): TGTGCCAGCAGCTTAAGTTCAGCGGTGAACTATGGCTACACCTTC. Its translation is CASSLSSAVNYGYTF. The chain has TRBV7-9 and TRBJ1-2, with unresolved D. CDR1 SEHNR and CDR2 FQNEAQ come from the germline V gene (reference sequence). Trimming took 2 bases from V and 2 from J, leaving 12 bases between them. CDR3 length equals 15 residues.

This clonotype was picked up a small number of times. One end of the junction does not line up with germline, which may come from a read error. V and J are TRBV5-1 and TRBJ2-5; D is uncertain. This CDR3 is built from 11 residues. Germline CDR1 and CDR2: SGHRS and YFSETQ. CDR3 amino acids: CASRLEETQYF. DNA for the CDR3: TGCGCCAGCAGATTGGAGGAGACCCAGTACTTC.

In this sample, this clonotype turned up many times. The J gene is TRBJ2-1, the V gene TRBV12-3 or TRBV12-4; D is possibly TRBD1 (5 bases). V lost 5 bases to trimming and J lost 8 bases, with 19 bases between them. This CDR3 comprises 15 residues. CDR3 sequence (DNA): TGTGCCAGCAGTCTTCTTGACAGCAAGGATGATGAGCAGTTCTTC. As protein: CASSLLDSKDDEQFF.

The chain joins TRBV9 to TRBJ2-6; perhaps TRBD2 as D (5 bases). Trimming removed 0 bases from V and 4 bases from J, with 11 bases in between. The CDR3 runs 16 residues. CDR1 is SGDLS, CDR2 YYNGEE, per germline. Here the CDR3 reads CASSVVGETGANVLTF. CDR3 DNA: TGTGCCAGCAGCGTAGTTGGGGAGACGGGGGCCAACGTCCTGACTTTC.

This clonotype was seen a few times. The chain uses TRBV9 and TRBJ2-2, with 8 bases identical to TRBD1. Trimming at V came to 0 bases and at J to 7 bases, leaving 5 bases not matched to a gene. Germline loops: CDR1 SGDLS, CDR2 YYNGEE. The CDR3 extends over 15 amino acids. This CDR3 reads CASSVGTGTGGELFF. Written as DNA, the CDR3 is TGTGCCAGCAGCGTAGGGACAGGGACCGGCGGGGAGCTGTTTTTT.

There are a few counts of this clonotype. This chain links TRBV5-1 with TRBJ2-2; no firm D call. The germline CDR1 and CDR2 sequences are SGHRS and YFSETQ. CDR3 length: 14 amino acids. V lost 0 bases and J 7 bases, leaving 10 bases between the germline ends. The chain's CDR3 is CASSLAEVFGELFF. The CDR3, as DNA: TGCGCCAGCAGCTTGGCCGAGGTTTTCGGGGAGCTGTTTTTT.